Following are 30 T cell receptor beta chains from one sample sequenced in a study of blood T cells in healthy people across ages. Using a J-beta primer mix together with a sample-barcoded 5' primer, a second PCR was run for roughly 6 to 12 cycles. MiXCR, run by TCRdb on the 5' RACE reads, gives a single entry per CDR3 protein. This repertoire shows about 780,000 distinct CDR3 sequences, 25% to 30% found once; its top ten account for 2.5% to 3.5%. The same sample was also used in a study of T cells of mothers and their children.

Sequencing was performed on blood. All receptors come from a boy younger than 18 in good health.

Comment on this clonotype: A much larger clone differs from this one at a single base, so this may be a read error. The chain uses TRBV7-2 and TRBJ1-1; tentative D call: TRBD1 (6 bases). The CDR3 spans 13 residues. Per the germline V gene, CDR1 is SGHTA and CDR2 is FQGNSA. CDR3 sequence reads: CVSSLVGGTEAFF. CDR3 nucleotides: TGTGTCAGCAGCTTAGTAGGGGGGACTGAAGCTTTCTTT.

The genes are TRBV7-9 and TRBJ1-1; D is uncertain. This CDR3 comprises 14 residues. Per germline, CDR1 SEHNR and CDR2 FQNEAQ (reference sequence). Trimming removed 1 base at V and 4 bases at J, with 10 bases between. Written as DNA, the CDR3 is TGTGCCAGCAGCTTAGTATTATCCCCCACTGAAGCTTTCTTT. Translated: CASSLVLSPTEAFF.

This clonotype was counted only a few times. The gene calls are TRBV3-1 and TRBJ2-1; D call uncertain. Trimming took 4 bases from V and 1 from J, leaving 11 bases between them. CDR3 length: 15 amino acids. Germline V gives CDR1 LGHDT, CDR2 YNNKEL (reference sequence). Here the CDR3 reads CASSPETYSYNEQFF. CDR3 DNA sequence: TGTGCCAGCAGCCCGGAGACTTATTCCTACAATGAGCAGTTCTTC.

In its sample, this clonotype was seen a few times. In DNA, the CDR3 is TGTGCCAGCAGTCCCCCTCCGGGGAGAAACACCATATATTTT. It yields the protein CASSPPPGRNTIYF. The genes are TRBV12-3 or TRBV12-4 and TRBJ1-3; D is unresolved. Trimming shortened V by 5 bases and J by 5 bases, and 13 bases separated the two germline ends. CDR3 length: 14 residues.

V usage is TRBV12-3 or TRBV12-4 and J usage is TRBJ2-2; D tentatively fits TRBD1 or TRBD2 (5 bases each). The length of the CDR3 is 11 residues. V lost 8 bases and J 7 bases, leaving 8 bases between the germline ends. This chain's CDR3 is CASEGYGELFF. The CDR3 nucleotides are TGTGCCAGCGAGGGGTACGGGGAGCTGTTTTTT.

The rearrangement uses TRBV6-6 and TRBJ1-3; the D gene is possibly TRBD1 (5 bases). V lost 3 bases and J lost 1, with 7 bases in between. The CDR3 sequence is 14 residues long. CDR1 is MNHNY, CDR2 SVGAGI, per germline (reference sequence). DNA of the CDR3: TGTGCCAGCAGTTATGCAGGGTCTGGAAACACCATATATTTT. Translation gives CASSYAGSGNTIYF.

The CDR3 DNA sequence: TGCGCCAGCAGTGAGGCTACTTCCGGGACTAGCGGGGGCCCCTACGAGCAGTACTTC. Its protein product is CASSEATSGTSGGPYEQYF. The rearrangement links TRBV10-2 to TRBJ2-7; 14 bases fit TRBD2. CDR1 is WSHSY and CDR2 is SAAADI in the germline V gene. V lost 2 bases and J lost 2; bases outside the gene matches: 11. The CDR3 length is 19 residues.

This clonotype turned up a few times. The junction departs from germline at one end; a sequencing error may be responsible. V and J are TRBV29-1 and TRBJ2-2, with 12 positions matching TRBD1. CDR3 length: 16 residues. The germline V gene has CDR1 SQVTM and CDR2 ANQGSEA. The CDR3 sequence: CSVEGPGQGAIGELFF. The DNA of the CDR3 is TGCAGCGTTGAAGGTCCGGGACAGGGGGCTATCGGGGAGCTATTTTTT.

This chain uses TRBV7-2 with TRBJ2-1; D gene ambiguous. Judging by the DNA end, TRBJ2-5 fits better; the J call may be wrong. From germline, CDR1 is SGHTA and CDR2 FQGNSA. The CDR3 totals 13 residues. CDR3 nucleotide sequence: TGTGCCAGCAGCACCGAGCTCCAAGAGACCCAGTACTTC. Translated: CASSTELQETQYF.

The CDR3 loop is CASSYRASNTEAFF. Written as DNA, the CDR3 is TGTGCCAGCAGTTACAGGGCTAGCAACACTGAAGCTTTCTTT. V is TRBV6-5 and J is TRBJ1-1; unclear D gene. Germline V gives CDR1 MNHEY, CDR2 SVGAGI. Trimming took 2 bases from V and 2 from J, leaving 9 bases between them. The length of the CDR3 is 14 residues.

This clonotype has just a few counts. This chain links TRBV2 with TRBJ2-5; TRBD2 agrees at 9 bases. The CDR3 has 16 residues. Germline V CDR1 and CDR2: SNHLY, FYNNEI. The V segment lost 4 bases and the J segment 0 bases; nucleotides outside the gene matches: 6. Here the CDR3 DNA reads TGTGCCAGCAGTGGGGGAGGACTAGCGCACCAAGAGACCCAGTACTTC. Protein: CASSGGGLAHQETQYF.

This chain joins TRBV28 and TRBJ2-3; 9 nucleotides line up with TRBD1. V shed 6 bases, J shed 2 bases, and the junction held 9 bases outside the gene matches. CDR1 and CDR2 (germline): MDHEN, SYDVKM. The CDR3 spans 16 residues. The CDR3: CASSRTGGYYTDTQYF. The CDR3 nucleotides read TGTGCCAGCAGCCGCACAGGGGGCTACTACACAGATACGCAGTATTTT.

About this clonotype itself: The junction differs from germline at one of its ends, possibly a read error. The V gene is TRBV9, the J gene TRBJ1-2; D not resolved. Germline V CDR1 and CDR2: SGDLS, YYNGEE. The CDR3 covers 16 residues. Here the CDR3 reads CASGVDSLGGVGGYTF. As DNA, the CDR3 is TGTGCCAGCGGCGTAGACTCTCTCGGCGGGGTCGGTGGCTACACCTTC.

This clonotype was seen many times. The chain combines TRBV7-9 with TRBJ1-1; D may be TRBD1 (5 bases). This CDR3 contains 13 residues. Germline V lookup: CDR1 SEHNR, CDR2 FQNEAQ (reference sequence). V shed 7 bases and J shed 1 base, with 10 bases lying between them. The DNA of the CDR3 is TGTGCCAGCACGGGGACCCAGAACACTGAAGCTTTCTTT. Amino acid sequence: CASTGTQNTEAFF.

CDR3 residues: CASSPGTGRLEQFF. The CDR3 nucleotides are TGTGCCAGCTCACCAGGGACAGGCCGACTCGAGCAGTTCTTC. The chain links TRBV18 to TRBJ2-1; 8 bases fit TRBD1. CDR3 length: 14 amino acids. In germline, CDR1 is KGHSH, CDR2 LQKENI. V lost 2 bases and J lost 10; bases outside the gene matches: 7.

This chain connects TRBV25-1 to TRBJ1-2; 9 bases fit TRBD1. Germline V gene data show CDR1 as MGHDK and CDR2 as SYGVNS. V was pared by 3 bases and J by 5 bases, with 7 bases of the junction left unmatched. The CDR3 has 15 residues. The CDR3 region is CASSEGTGLWYGYTF. The CDR3 DNA reads as TGTGCCAGCAGTGAGGGGACAGGGTTGTGGTATGGCTACACCTTC.

V and J are TRBV6-1 and TRBJ2-5; D is perhaps TRBD2 (7 bases). This CDR3 has 14 residues. Per germline, CDR1 MNHNS and CDR2 SASEGT. With 6 bases removed from V and 5 bases from J, the gap between germline ends came to 16 bases. The CDR3 here is CASSTGGGFETQYF. In DNA, the CDR3 is TGTGCCAGCAGCACGGGGGGCGGATTTGAGACCCAGTACTTC.

This sequence joins TRBV10-3 and TRBJ2-3, with D hard to call. Germline values: CDR1 ENHRY, CDR2 SYGVKD. Trimming removed 4 bases at V and 2 bases at J, with 13 bases between. The CDR3 totals 15 residues. As DNA, the CDR3 is TGTGCCATCAGTGGCTCCGGCGGAATCACAGATACGCAGTATTTT. It is translated as CAISGSGGITDTQYF.

This sequence joins TRBV12-3 or TRBV12-4 and TRBJ1-4; D remains ambiguous. This CDR3 comprises 16 residues. With 4 bases removed from V and 6 bases from J, the gap between germline ends came to 18 bases. CDR3 protein: CASSSTDQTRDEKLFF. CDR3 DNA: TGTGCCAGCAGTTCCACAGATCAAACAAGGGATGAAAAACTGTTTTTT.

This clonotype was recorded a few times. In DNA, the CDR3 is TGTGCCACCAGCACCGGTCCGGGCACTGAAGCTTTCTTT. It encodes CATSTGPGTEAFF. This chain links TRBV15 with TRBJ1-1; D gene unclear. Germline V gene lookup returns CDR1 LNHNV and CDR2 YYDKDF (reference sequence). The V and J ends lost 4 bases and 4 bases respectively, with 10 bases between them. This CDR3 comprises 13 residues.

This clonotype was seen more than once but under ten times. The chain uses TRBV6-6 and TRBJ2-4; D not certain. Trimming removed 4 bases at V and 1 base at J, with 11 bases between. Germline V gene lookup returns CDR1 MNHNY and CDR2 SVGAGI (reference sequence). This CDR3 has 15 amino acids. DNA of the CDR3: TGTGCCAGCAGTTCTCATCTGAGGGCCAAAAACATTCAGTACTTC. This translates into CASSSHLRAKNIQYF.

V is TRBV6-1 and J is TRBJ2-5; 7 bases are shared with TRBD2. Germline CDR1 MNHNS, CDR2 SASEGT. V lost 6 bases, J lost 5 bases, and 9 bases stayed unmatched. This CDR3 is 14 amino acids long. In DNA, the CDR3 is TGTGCCAGCAGATCCTTGCGGGGGTGGGAGACCCAGTACTTC. This sequence encodes CASRSLRGWETQYF.

V usage is TRBV18 and J usage is TRBJ2-7; D remains unclear. Germline V gene lookup returns CDR1 KGHSH and CDR2 LQKENI. CDR3 size: 13 residues. V shed 3 bases and J shed 4 bases, with 10 bases lying between them. In DNA, the CDR3 is TGTGCCAGCTCACCCCCTACAAGTTACGAGCAGTACTTC. Its protein is CASSPPTSYEQYF.

This clonotype has just a few counts. The rearrangement uses TRBV24-1 and TRBJ2-3; D ambiguous. Trimming shortened V by 2 bases and J by 2 bases, and 16 bases separated the two germline ends. This CDR3 is built from 17 residues. Germline V CDR1 and CDR2: KGHDR, SFDVKD. CDR3 coding DNA: TGTGCCACCAGTGATTCACGGGTTCCTGACTCCACAGATACGCAGTATTTT. It codes for CATSDSRVPDSTDTQYF.

The CDR3 loop is CSAPRGGGGETQYF. The CDR3 DNA reads TGCAGTGCCCCCAGGGGCGGGGGCGGTGAGACCCAGTACTTC. The V and J genes are TRBV20-1 and TRBJ2-5; TRBD2 might be the D (7 bases). The V and J ends lost 6 bases and 5 bases respectively, with 19 bases between them. From germline, CDR1 is DFQATT and CDR2 SNEGSKA (reference sequence). This CDR3 has 14 amino acids.

This sequence joins TRBV12-3 or TRBV12-4 and TRBJ1-2, with D maybe TRBD1 (5 bases). Between the trimmed V and J ends, which lost 4 bases and 6 bases, there was a span of 9 bases. The CDR3 loop spans 12 amino acids. Here the CDR3 reads CASSSGLNGYTF. For the CDR3, the DNA is TGTGCCAGCAGTTCGGGGCTTAATGGCTACACCTTC.

The chain has TRBV6-1 and TRBJ1-4; maybe TRBD1 (5 bases). The CDR3 is made up of 15 amino acids. V was trimmed by 1 base and J by 4 bases, leaving 10 bases between them. Germline CDR1 MNHNS, CDR2 SASEGT. CDR3 sequence: CASSEGQYGNEKLFF. CDR3 bases: TGTGCCAGCAGTGAAGGACAGTATGGTAATGAAAAACTGTTTTTT.

This clonotype was seen a handful of times. V is TRBV4-1 and J is TRBJ1-3; 7 bases are shared with TRBD1. CDR3 size: 15 residues. The trim removed 4 bases at V and 4 bases at J, leaving 7 bases unmatched. Germline loops: CDR1 MGHRA, CDR2 YSYEKL. The CDR3 coding sequence is TGCGCCAGCAGCCCCGGCAGGGGGAGCGGAAACACCATATATTTT. It yields the protein CASSPGRGSGNTIYF.

The table lists this clonotype with a few counts. The gene calls are TRBV6-1 and TRBJ1-1, with D hard to call. The CDR3 is 15 residues long. Germline-derived CDR1 and CDR2 are MNHNS and SASEGT. V was cut by 0 bases and J by 0 bases, with 8 bases left in between. CDR3 in DNA: TGTGCCAGCAGTGAAGCGGCGGGCATGAACACTGAAGCTTTCTTT. The encoded protein is CASSEAAGMNTEAFF.

The V and J genes are TRBV5-1 and TRBJ1-2, with 7 bases aligning to TRBD1. The germline gives CDR1 SGHRS, CDR2 YFSETQ. This CDR3 is built from 13 residues. J lost 6 bases, V lost 4 bases, and 6 bases had no gene match. The CDR3 loop is CASSITGANGYTF. In DNA, the CDR3 is TGCGCCAGCAGCATCACAGGGGCAAATGGCTACACCTTC.